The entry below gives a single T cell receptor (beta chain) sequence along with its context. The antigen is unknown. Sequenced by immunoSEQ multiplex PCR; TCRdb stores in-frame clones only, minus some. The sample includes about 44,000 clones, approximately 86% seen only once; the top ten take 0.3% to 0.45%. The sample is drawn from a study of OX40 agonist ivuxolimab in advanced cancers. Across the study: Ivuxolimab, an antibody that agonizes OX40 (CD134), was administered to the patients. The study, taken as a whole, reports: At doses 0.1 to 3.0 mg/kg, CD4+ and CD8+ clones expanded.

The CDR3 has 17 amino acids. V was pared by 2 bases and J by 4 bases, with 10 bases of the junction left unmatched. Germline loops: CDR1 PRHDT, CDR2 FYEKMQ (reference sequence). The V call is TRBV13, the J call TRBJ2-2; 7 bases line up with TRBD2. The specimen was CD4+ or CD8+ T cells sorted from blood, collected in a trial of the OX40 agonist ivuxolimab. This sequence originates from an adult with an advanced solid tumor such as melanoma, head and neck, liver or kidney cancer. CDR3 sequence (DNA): TGTGCCAGCAGCTTATTTTACGCGGGAGTTAGCACCGGGGAGCTGTTTTTT. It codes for CASSLFYAGVSTGELFF.